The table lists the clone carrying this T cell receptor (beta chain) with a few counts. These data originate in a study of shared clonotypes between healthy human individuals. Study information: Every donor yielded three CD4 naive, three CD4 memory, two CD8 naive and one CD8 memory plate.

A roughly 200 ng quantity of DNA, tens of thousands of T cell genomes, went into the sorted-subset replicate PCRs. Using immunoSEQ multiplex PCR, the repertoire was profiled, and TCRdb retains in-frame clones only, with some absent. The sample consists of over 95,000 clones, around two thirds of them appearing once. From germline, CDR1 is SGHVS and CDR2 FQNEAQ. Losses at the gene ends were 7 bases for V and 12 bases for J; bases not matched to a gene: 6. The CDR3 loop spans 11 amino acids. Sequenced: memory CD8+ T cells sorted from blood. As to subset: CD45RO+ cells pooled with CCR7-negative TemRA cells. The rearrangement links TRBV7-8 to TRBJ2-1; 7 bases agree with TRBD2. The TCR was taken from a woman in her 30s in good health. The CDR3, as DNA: TGTGCCAGCACCCAGCGGGAAAGGCAGTTCTTC. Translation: CASTQRERQFF.